Reported below is one TCR beta chain. All patients picked for sequencing had shown, by flow cytometry, an expansion of CD8+CD57+ cells. Prior therapy had not been administered to any patient at the time of blood sampling. The data stem from a study of CD8+CD57+ T cells in acquired aplastic anemia. Looking at the study overall: Sorted CD4+ and CD8+ cells yielded around 3.2 ug of DNA on average.

Genomic DNA acted as the template from which TCR beta VDJ combination and CDR3 sequence profiling were carried out. TCRdb processed the reads anew with MiXCR; each CDR3 protein has one entry. The sample consists of about 98,000 distinct CDR3 sequences, 55% to 70% of them appearing once. The material sequenced was sorted CD4+, CD8+, or CD8+CD57+ T cells (not recorded which) from PBMCs. The TCR comes from a human donor with aplastic anemia.

CDR3 residues: CAISQQAASGEAFF. The CDR3 nucleotides are TGTGCCATCAGCCAACAGGCAGCGAGCGGTGAAGCTTTCTTT. The V call is TRBV10-3, the J call TRBJ1-1; a possible D gene is TRBD1 (5 bases). This CDR3 has 14 amino acids. Looked up from germline, CDR1 is ENHRY and CDR2 is SYGVKD. V shed 6 bases and J shed 7 bases, with 18 bases lying between them.